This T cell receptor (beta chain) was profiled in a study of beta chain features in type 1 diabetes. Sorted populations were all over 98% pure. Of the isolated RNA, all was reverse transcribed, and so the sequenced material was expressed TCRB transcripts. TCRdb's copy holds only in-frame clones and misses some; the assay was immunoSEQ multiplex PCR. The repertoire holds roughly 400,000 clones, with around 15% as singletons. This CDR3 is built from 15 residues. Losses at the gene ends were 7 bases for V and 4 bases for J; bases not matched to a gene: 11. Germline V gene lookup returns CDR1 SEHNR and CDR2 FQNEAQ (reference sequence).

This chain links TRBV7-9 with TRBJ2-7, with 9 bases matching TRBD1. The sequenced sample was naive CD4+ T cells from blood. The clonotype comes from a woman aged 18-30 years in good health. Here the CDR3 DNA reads TGTGCCAGCACCATGGGTACAGGGGGCGGGTACGAGCAGTACTTC. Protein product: CASTMGTGGGYEQYF.